This T cell receptor beta chain appears in the sequencing data of a study of vaccination effects on CD4 cells after COVID-19. Regarding the study as a whole: Early timepoints after infection were absent, and convalescent patients were few in the study.

Clones were sequenced by immunoSEQ multiplex PCR, and TCRdb holds only the in-frame ones, with some missing. The profile covers about 40,000 clones, with 55% to 80% appearing a single time and about 7.7% taken by the ten largest. CDR1 and CDR2 from the germline V gene are SGDLS and YYNGEE. V shed 4 bases and J shed 0 bases, with 10 bases lying between them. The CDR3 has 14 amino acids. Scientists isolated CD4+ T cells after a roughly 10-day culture period ended. All study participants received two doses of BNT162b2 or mRNA-1273 vaccine. On this clone: Its antigen is unidentified.

This clonotype originated in a human donor who received a COVID-19 vaccine. The starting material was CD4+ T cells from PBMCs cultured without peptide, obtained after COVID-19 vaccination. The V gene is TRBV9, the J gene TRBJ2-5; D may be TRBD2 (5 bases). CDR3 protein: CASSPTGYQETQYF. CDR3 DNA sequence: TGTGCCAGCAGCCCAACGGGGTACCAAGAGACCCAGTACTTC.